This TCR beta chain was recorded in a study of T cells in localized non-small cell lung cancer. The CDR3 sequence is 14 residues long. After removal of 6 bases from V and 4 bases from J, the junction contained 10 bases not matched to a gene. Germline loops: CDR1 SQVTM, CDR2 ANQGSEA. TCRdb keeps only in-frame clones here, not all; method: immunoSEQ multiplex PCR. The repertoire has some 64,000 clones, around 81% of them found once; the top ten carry under 5%. This clone was seen a few times. Its specificity is unknown. Study-wide points: Adjacent lung tissue had a median roughly 62 of the top 100 clones found in the tumor.

The sequence was collected from a man aged 35 to 69 with stage II lung adenocarcinoma. The J gene is TRBJ1-2, the V gene TRBV29-1, with 8 bases identical to TRBD1. The specimen comprised PBMCs, sampled before any cancer treatment. The CDR3 loop reads CSVQPQGAGYGYTF. The CDR3 DNA follows: TGCAGCGTACAGCCCCAGGGGGCTGGCTATGGCTACACCTTC.